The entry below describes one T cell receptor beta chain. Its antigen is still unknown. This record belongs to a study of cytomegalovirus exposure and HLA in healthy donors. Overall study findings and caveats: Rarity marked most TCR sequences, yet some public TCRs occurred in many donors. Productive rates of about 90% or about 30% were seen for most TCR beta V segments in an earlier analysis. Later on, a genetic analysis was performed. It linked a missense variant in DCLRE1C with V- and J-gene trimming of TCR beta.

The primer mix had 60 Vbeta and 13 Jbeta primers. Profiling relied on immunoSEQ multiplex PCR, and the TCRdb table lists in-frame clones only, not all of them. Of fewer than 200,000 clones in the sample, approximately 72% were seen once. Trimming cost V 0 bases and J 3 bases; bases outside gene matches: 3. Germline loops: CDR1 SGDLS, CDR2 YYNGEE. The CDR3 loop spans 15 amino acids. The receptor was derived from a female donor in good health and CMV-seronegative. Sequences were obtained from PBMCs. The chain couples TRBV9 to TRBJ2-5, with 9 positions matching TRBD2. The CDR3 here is CASSVGVAGEETQYF. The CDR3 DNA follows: TGTGCCAGCAGCGTAGGGGTAGCGGGGGAAGAGACCCAGTACTTC.